This T cell receptor (beta chain) was sequenced for a study of CD4 T cells in lung cancer (dated by TCRdb to between 2017 and 2020). Background for the entire study: To find responses to candidate mutation-encoded neoepitopes, the study screened blood T cells from NSCLC patients and isolated neoantigen-specific CD4+ T-cell clones and TCRs. Lung adenocarcinoma or squamous cell carcinoma was present in the resected patients, who were aged 60 to 69 at blood donation and were mostly former smokers. Treatments received by the patients before blood donation included platinum chemotherapy, and some patients received nivolumab or pembrolizumab. The frequency of neoantigen-specific clonotypes in tumor resections, non-adjacent lung and cultured T-cell products was tracked by TCRB deep sequencing. General findings and caveats noted by the study authors: Because IFNgamma-sorted cells included nonspecific IFNgamma producers of unknown purity, the expanded lines ranged from monoclonal to oligoclonal. Some blood-derived responses might reflect in vitro priming of naive T cells or cross-reactivity rather than memory responses to the cancer.

CDR3 length: 14 amino acids, cysteine to phenylalanine. Kept here is only the CDR3 DNA, which spans 42 bases and is read in frame from base 1. After removal of 4 bases from V and 10 bases from J, the junction retains 7 bases not matched to a gene. Points on this clone: What antigen it recognizes has not been identified. No much larger clonotype is one base removed from it; base qualities were not supplied.

Libraries were constructed by the immunoSEQ multiplex PCR assay. DNA was isolated with Qiagen DNeasy or QIAamp micro DNA kits and TCRB sequenced with the Adaptive Biotechnology human TCRB sequencing kit. An Illumina MiSeq was used to sequence the TCRB libraries. As for the authors' bioinformatics: The kit provider's software was used to analyze TCRB sequence data, and Fisher's exact test was applied to assess tumor enrichment of clonotype templates. TCRdb re-hosts the immuneACCESS table, in-frame sequences only. Its copies lack some clones; in the studies checked, an unresolved V gene accounts for under half of them, and the cause for the rest is not known. V, J and clone size are those of that table, while D and trimming were read from the DNA. This sample's listing comprises about 80 clones. PBMCs were stimulated for less than 15 days with mutant 27-mer peptides plus IL21, IL7, IL15 and IL2 and were then restimulated with peptide-pulsed autologous B cells. Live IFNgamma-secreting T cells were sorted by cytokine capture on a FACS Aria2 after restimulation with peptide-pulsed B cells. At limiting dilution of roughly 3 or 10 cells per well, the sorted cells were expanded for about 13 to 22 days with irradiated allogeneic PBMCs, phytohemagglutinin and IL2. Peripheral blood samples or leukapheresis products were collected from the patients. To screen the expanded lines for antigen specificity, an IFNgamma ELISA was run against autologous B cells pulsed with mutant peptides.

The sequence derives from a human donor with non-small cell lung cancer. Some clones in this sample may be carry-over from other donors' samples. The sample consisted of a CD4+ T cell line or clone grown in culture. Recombination connected TRBV7-1 to TRBJ1-4, with 9 bases aligning to TRBD1. TRBV7-1 falls under the ORF class, with uncertain function. The DNA sequence is as follows: TGTGCCAGCAGCTTAGGTGGGACAGGGTTAAAACTGTTTTTT. Its translation reads: CASSLGGTGLKLFF.